This passage covers 26 T cell receptor beta chains from one sample sequenced in a study of blood T cells in healthy people across ages. Using a J-beta primer mix together with a sample-barcoded 5' primer, a second PCR was run for roughly 7 to 11 cycles. From the 5' RACE reads, TCRdb called clonotypes with MiXCR, one entry per CDR3 protein. The repertoire includes around 1,500,000 distinct CDR3 sequences, 35% to 45% of them detected once, and 7.9% sits in the top ten. Sequencing was performed on blood. The origin of the receptors is a woman aged 18-35 years in good health.

CDR3 sequence reads: CASSLRDRGKAGDTQYF. The CDR3 DNA reads TGTGCCAGCAGCTTAAGGGACAGGGGTAAAGCAGGAGATACGCAGTATTTT. V gene TRBV7-2 combines with J gene TRBJ2-3; 10 positions agree with TRBD1. CDR3 length: 17 amino acids. Germline trimming cut 2 bases from V and 5 bases from J; bases unmatched to any gene: 10. Germline CDR1 and CDR2: SGHTA and FQGNSA.

The V and J genes are TRBV20-1 and TRBJ1-3; 9 nucleotides agree with TRBD1. Germline V CDR1 and CDR2: DFQATT, SNEGSKA (reference sequence). The CDR3 runs to 14 residues. V lost 5 bases to trimming and J lost 8 bases; unmatched junction nucleotides: 10. CDR3 in DNA: TGCAGTGCTGATTCGGGACAGGGAATTGACACCATATATTTT. Translated: CSADSGQGIDTIYF.

This rearrangement joins TRBV14 to TRBJ2-1; TRBD2 might be the D (6 bases). The CDR3 is 16 amino acids. From germline, CDR1 is SGHDN and CDR2 FVKESK. The V gene lost 0 bases and the J gene lost 3 bases, with 12 bases spanning the gap. This CDR3 reads CASSQDAAGLYNEQFF. For the CDR3, the DNA is TGTGCCAGCAGCCAAGATGCGGCGGGACTCTACAATGAGCAGTTCTTC.

This clonotype was detected only once. One end of the junction does not line up with germline, which may come from a read error. CDR3 in amino acids: CASSAWTRTSGIEEYF. The CDR3 DNA sequence: TGTGCCAGCAGTGCATGGACACGGACTAGCGGGATCGAGGAGTACTTC. This chain joins TRBV6-4 and TRBJ2-7; 12 nucleotides agree with TRBD2. CDR3 size: 16 residues. Germline V gene lookup returns CDR1 MRHNA and CDR2 SNTAGT.

The CDR3, as DNA: TGCGCCAGCAGCCAAGAACCACCCTACGAGCAGTACTTC. Amino acids: CASSQEPPYEQYF. The chain is built from TRBV4-1 and TRBJ2-7, with D unclear. Germline-derived CDR1 and CDR2 are MGHRA and YSYEKL. The V end lost 0 bases, the J end lost 2 bases, and 5 bases lay between the germline ends. This CDR3 region has 13 residues.

This sequence joins TRBV5-1 and TRBJ1-5; D gene unclear. Germline CDR1 SGHRS, CDR2 YFSETQ. V gave up 0 bases and J gave up 5 bases, with 12 bases separating them. There are 15 residues in the CDR3. The CDR3 DNA reads TGCGCCAGCAGCTTGGCCGGGGAGCCCGATCAGCCCCAGCATTTT. This translates into CASSLAGEPDQPQHF.

This clonotype was observed a few times. The CDR3 sequence: CASTLGLAGAYEQYF. Written as DNA, the CDR3 is TGTGCCAGCACCCTGGGACTAGCGGGAGCCTACGAGCAGTACTTC. The rearrangement joins TRBV12-3 or TRBV12-4 to TRBJ2-7; TRBD2 matches at 14 bases. The V and J ends lost 7 bases and 2 bases, in that order; junction bases with no gene match: 4. The CDR3 extends over 15 amino acids.

This clonotype was picked up a small number of times. The chain has TRBV27 and TRBJ1-2; 8 nucleotides line up with TRBD1. The germline V gene has CDR1 MNHEY and CDR2 SMNVEV (reference sequence). The CDR3 is 15 residues long. Germline trimming cut 5 bases from V and 5 bases from J; bases unmatched to any gene: 10. The CDR3 protein is CASSIGTGLGYGYTF. CDR3 DNA sequence: TGTGCCAGCAGTATCGGGACAGGACTAGGATATGGCTACACCTTC.

This clonotype turned up a few times. This rearrangement joins TRBV9 to TRBJ1-2; 7 positions match TRBD1. Losses at the gene ends were 0 bases for V and 8 bases for J; bases not matched to a gene: 10. This CDR3 region has 15 residues. From germline, CDR1 is SGDLS and CDR2 YYNGEE. The CDR3 here is CASSVEDRSLIGYTF. The CDR3 coding sequence is TGTGCCAGCAGCGTAGAGGACAGGTCACTAATAGGCTACACCTTC. Based on the CDR3 plus reference TRBV9 and TRBJ1-2, the full variable domain is DSGVTQTPKHLITATGQRVTLRCSPRSGDLSVYWYQQSLDQGLQFLIQYYNGEERAKGNILERFSAQQFPDLHSELNLSSLELGDSALYFCASSVEDRSLIGYTFGSGTRLTVV.

The V and J genes are TRBV27 and TRBJ1-2; perhaps TRBD1 as D (5 bases). The CDR3 is 15 residues long. Germline CDR1 and CDR2: MNHEY and SMNVEV (reference sequence). V was shortened by 6 bases and J by 2 bases, with 16 bases between the two germline ends. Written as DNA, the CDR3 is TGTGCCAGCAGGAATAGGGGAGGAAGCAACTATGGCTACACCTTC. It encodes CASRNRGGSNYGYTF.

J is TRBJ1-2 and V is TRBV20-1; a possible D gene is TRBD1 (5 bases). Germline CDR1 and CDR2: DFQATT and SNEGSKA (reference sequence). Deletions cut 0 bases from V and 8 bases from J, with 13 bases between. CDR3 length: 13 amino acids. The CDR3: CSARDQGDPGYTF. In nucleotides, the CDR3 is TGCAGTGCTAGAGACCAAGGGGATCCGGGCTACACCTTC.

This chain connects TRBV5-1 to TRBJ1-6; 9 nucleotides align to TRBD1. V shed 3 bases and J 2 bases; nucleotides not matched to a gene: 0. Germline-derived CDR1 and CDR2 are SGHRS and YFSETQ. The length of the CDR3 is 15 residues. The CDR3 DNA is TGCGCCAGCAGCTGGACAGGGGCCTATAATTCACCCCTCCACTTT. Its protein is CASSWTGAYNSPLHF.

The rearrangement links TRBV5-1 to TRBJ2-5, with D possibly TRBD1 on 5 matching bases. Trimming cost V 1 base and J 0 bases, with 10 bases left between them. This CDR3 region has 15 residues. CDR1 and CDR2 (germline): SGHRS, YFSETQ. CDR3 sequence reads: CASSLSQGYQETQYF. The CDR3 region has the DNA TGCGCCAGCAGCTTGTCTCAGGGCTACCAAGAGACCCAGTACTTC.

This clonotype appeared a single time. The chain couples TRBV5-1 to TRBJ1-2; no firm D call. The ends were cut back, 1 base at V and 6 bases at J, with 10 bases in the middle. The CDR3 covers 13 residues. CDR1 SGHRS and CDR2 YFSETQ come from the germline V gene. CDR3 coding DNA: TGCGCCAGCAGCTTGCTAAGGGCGGATGGCTACACCTTC. It codes for CASSLLRADGYTF.

This clonotype was seen only a few times. This chain links TRBV20-1 with TRBJ2-3; D assignment may be TRBD1 or TRBD2 (6 bases each). The germline V and J ends were trimmed by 1 base and 2 bases, with 13 bases remaining between them. The germline V gene encodes CDR1 DFQATT and CDR2 SNEGSKA (reference sequence). This CDR3 has 15 residues. CDR3 loop: CSARAGASYTDTQYF. CDR3 nucleotide sequence: TGCAGTGCTAGAGCGGGGGCGTCCTACACAGATACGCAGTATTTT.

The chain is built from TRBV12-3 or TRBV12-4 and TRBJ2-5; 7 bases match TRBD2. V lost 6 bases to trimming and J lost 2 bases; unmatched junction nucleotides: 12. CDR3 size: 16 residues. CDR3: CASSFSRGDGQETQYF. The CDR3, as DNA: TGTGCCAGCAGCTTCAGTCGGGGGGATGGGCAAGAGACCCAGTACTTC.

The chain joins TRBV2 to TRBJ1-2; TRBD1 aligns across 7 bases. The germline V gene encodes CDR1 SNHLY and CDR2 FYNNEI. Germline trimming cut 1 base from V and 3 bases from J; bases unmatched to any gene: 5. The CDR3 contains 15 residues. CDR3 region: CASSEEGRGDYGYTF. The CDR3 DNA reads as TGTGCCAGCAGTGAAGAGGGCAGGGGGGACTATGGCTACACCTTC.

V and J are TRBV2 and TRBJ2-7, with TRBD2 identical over 10 bases. Trimming removed 10 bases from V and 3 bases from J; junction bases left unmatched: 6. The CDR3 spans 13 residues. Germline CDR1 is SNHLY and CDR2 is FYNNEI. The CDR3 sequence is CANLAGDHYEQYF. In DNA, the CDR3 is TGTGCCAACCTAGCGGGAGATCACTACGAGCAGTACTTC.

The chain recombines TRBV30 with TRBJ2-7; D is uncertain. TRBJ2-5 explains the end of the DNA better; the J call may be wrong. Germline-derived CDR1 and CDR2 are GTSNPN and SVGIG (reference sequence). The CDR3 is made up of 12 amino acids. DNA for the CDR3: TGTGCCTGGAGTGCCCTTGGAGAGACCCAGTACTTC. Translated, it gives CAWSALGETQYF.

In its sample, this clonotype was seen a few times. Written as DNA, the CDR3 is TGTGCCAGCTCAAGGGAAACTAGCGTCCAAGAGACCCAGTACTTC. It codes for CASSRETSVQETQYF. V usage is TRBV2 and J usage is TRBJ2-5, with 7 bases fitting TRBD2. The CDR3 is made up of 15 amino acids. J lost 1 base, V lost 8 bases, and 10 bases had no gene match. CDR1 and CDR2 from the germline V gene are SNHLY and FYNNEI.

J is TRBJ2-5 and V is TRBV16; possible D gene TRBD1, 6 bases. This CDR3 has 13 residues. With 6 bases removed from V and 11 bases from J, the gap between germline ends came to 19 bases. Germline V lookup: CDR1 KGHSY, CDR2 FQNENV. The DNA of the CDR3 is TGTGCCAGCAGACAGGGCTCCTCTAATGAGCAGTACTTC. This translates into CASRQGSSNEQYF.

This clonotype was counted only a few times. The J gene is TRBJ2-7, the V gene TRBV5-1, with D unresolved. Trimming pared 0 bases from V and 1 base from J, leaving 14 bases between. This CDR3 spans 16 amino acids. CDR1 is SGHRS and CDR2 is YFSETQ in the germline V gene. The CDR3 here is CASSLAGLGGSYEQYF. The DNA for the CDR3 is TGCGCCAGCAGCTTGGCCGGTTTGGGCGGATCCTACGAGCAGTACTTC.

V gene TRBV13 combines with J gene TRBJ2-7; 7 bases fit TRBD2. The J call may be mistaken, given a closer DNA end match to TRBJ2-5. The CDR3 spans 15 residues. The germline V gene encodes CDR1 PRHDT and CDR2 FYEKMQ (reference sequence). The CDR3 protein is CASSRGTTSDWTQYF. DNA for the CDR3: TGTGCCAGCAGCAGGGGCACTACTAGCGATTGGACCCAGTACTTC.

This CDR3 is CSARDGLAGLRYEQYF. As DNA, the CDR3 is TGCAGTGCTAGAGATGGACTAGCGGGCCTCCGCTACGAGCAGTACTTC. J is TRBJ2-7 and V is TRBV20-1, with 11 bases identical to TRBD2. The CDR3 totals 16 residues. Germline trimming cut 0 bases from V and 3 bases from J; bases unmatched to any gene: 7. CDR1 and CDR2 from the germline V gene are DFQATT and SNEGSKA (reference sequence).

This rearrangement joins TRBV5-1 to TRBJ1-4, with D possibly being TRBD1 (6 bases). CDR3 length: 18 residues. The ends were cut back, 4 bases at V and 3 bases at J, with 22 bases in the middle. The germline gives CDR1 SGHRS, CDR2 YFSETQ. The CDR3 sequence is CASSPPGRGSAANEKLFF. CDR3 DNA: TGCGCCAGCAGCCCCCCCGGCAGGGGATCTGCGGCTAATGAAAAACTGTTTTTT.

This chain connects TRBV7-2 to TRBJ2-6; D uncertain. The germline V and J ends were trimmed by 1 base and 1 base, with 14 bases remaining between them. The germline V gene encodes CDR1 SGHTA and CDR2 FQGNSA. The CDR3 length is 18 residues. CDR3 DNA sequence: TGTGCCAGCAGCTTAGGGCCAGCCTTTCAGTCTGGGGCCAACGTCCTGACTTTC. It codes for CASSLGPAFQSGANVLTF.